These T cell receptor beta chains were read from a single sample in a study of blood T cell repertoires in COVID-19. Sequencing was performed with immunoSEQ multiplex PCR; in TCRdb, only in-frame clones are kept and a portion is missing. The sample lists hundreds of thousands of clones; about 85% were seen once. The sample taken for sequencing was peripheral blood. All receptors come from a woman older than 75 with active or convalescent COVID-19. The CDR3 runs from the conserved cysteine through the conserved F or W. Each record gives: D gene, V gene, clone size, J gene, CDR3 protein, CDR3 DNA. A D gene is named only where the DNA matches it firmly. The size of a clone is reported for some rows only, either as once, few or many, or as a class for expanded clones.

NA	TRBV11-3	NA	TRBJ2-1	CASSYGGLGGANEQFF	TGTGCCAGCAGCTACGGGGGTTTAGGCGGGGCCAATGAGCAGTTCTTC
TRBD2	TRBV7-2	NA	TRBJ2-1	CASSKTSGGYNEQFF	TGTGCCAGCAGCAAGACTAGCGGGGGGTACAATGAGCAGTTCTTC
NA	TRBV14	few	TRBJ1-3	CASSHFPTGGNTIYF	TGTGCCAGCAGCCATTTTCCGACAGGCGGAAACACCATATATTTT
NA	TRBV5-1	NA	TRBJ2-3	CASSPVGAGEYTDTQYF	TGCGCCAGCAGCCCTGTCGGGGCAGGGGAATACACAGATACGCAGTATTTT
NA	TRBV7-2	NA	TRBJ2-1	CASSLRSGPNEQFF	TGTGCCAGCAGCCTTCGAAGCGGGCCCAATGAGCAGTTCTTC
NA	TRBV5-8	NA	TRBJ2-2	CASSLVRGTGELFF	TGTGCCAGCAGCTTGGTCAGGGGCACCGGGGAGCTGTTTTTT
NA	TRBV6-1	NA	TRBJ2-2	CASKRGTNTGELFF	TGTGCCAGCAAAAGAGGGACAAACACCGGGGAGCTGTTTTTT
NA	TRBV14	NA	TRBJ2-7	CASSRLLGGEQYF	TGTGCCAGCAGCCGCCTGCTGGGGGGCGAGCAGTACTTC
NA	TRBV20-1	NA	TRBJ2-3	CSASSPDTQYF	TGCAGTGCTAGTAGCCCAGATACGCAGTATTTT
NA	TRBV28	once	TRBJ1-4	CASSLRSGDGGEKLFF	TGTGCCAGCAGTTTAAGATCAGGGGATGGAGGTGAAAAACTGTTTTTT
TRBD1	TRBV19	NA	TRBJ2-1	CASSTGQGDNEQFF	TGTGCCAGTAGTACGGGACAGGGAGACAATGAGCAGTTCTTC
TRBD1	TRBV9	NA	TRBJ1-5	CASSVGQGSNQPQHF	TGTGCCAGCAGCGTGGGACAGGGTTCCAATCAGCCCCAGCATTTT
NA	TRBV6-2/TRBV6-3	NA	TRBJ1-2	CASSYSRSYNYGYTF	TGTGCCAGCAGTTACTCTCGGAGTTATAACTATGGCTACACCTTC
TRBD1	TRBV30	once	TRBJ1-2	CASTGGGSWYGYTF	TGTGCCTCGACAGGGGGCGGTTCGTGGTATGGCTACACCTTC
TRBD1	TRBV11-3	NA	TRBJ2-3	CASSHGDRVFSTDTQYF	TGTGCCAGCAGTCATGGTGACAGGGTTTTTTCTACAGATACGCAGTATTTT
TRBD2	TRBV6-2/TRBV6-3	NA	TRBJ2-3	CASSYALGTSDSDTQYF	TGTGCCAGCAGTTACGCCCTCGGGACTAGCGATTCGGATACGCAGTATTTT
TRBD1	TRBV5-1	NA	TRBJ2-5	CASSISPGTGTAAQYF	TGCGCCAGCAGCATAAGTCCCGGGACAGGGACCGCGGCCCAGTACTTC
TRBD2	TRBV28	NA	TRBJ2-2	CASSFPRGAGPTGELFF	TGTGCCAGCAGTTTCCCCCGGGGAGCGGGGCCTACCGGGGAGCTGTTTTTT
TRBD2	TRBV5-1	NA	TRBJ2-2	CASSLAASGNTGELFF	TGCGCCAGCAGCTTGGCGGCTAGCGGGAACACCGGGGAGCTGTTTTTT
NA	TRBV7-2	NA	TRBJ2-1	CASTFGGVAYNEQFF	TGTGCCAGCACATTTGGAGGGGTTGCCTACAATGAGCAGTTCTTC
TRBD2	TRBV4-1	NA	TRBJ2-3	CASSLSPGRGVTDTQYF	TGCGCCAGCAGCTTATCTCCGGGGCGGGGGGTCACAGATACGCAGTATTTT
TRBD1	TRBV19	NA	TRBJ1-2	CASSLGTGESGYTF	TGTGCCAGTAGTCTCGGGACAGGTGAAAGTGGCTACACCTTC
TRBD2	TRBV9	NA	TRBJ2-1	CASSFLGGRAGNEQFF	TGTGCCAGCAGCTTCCTCGGGGGGAGGGCCGGGAATGAGCAGTTCTTC